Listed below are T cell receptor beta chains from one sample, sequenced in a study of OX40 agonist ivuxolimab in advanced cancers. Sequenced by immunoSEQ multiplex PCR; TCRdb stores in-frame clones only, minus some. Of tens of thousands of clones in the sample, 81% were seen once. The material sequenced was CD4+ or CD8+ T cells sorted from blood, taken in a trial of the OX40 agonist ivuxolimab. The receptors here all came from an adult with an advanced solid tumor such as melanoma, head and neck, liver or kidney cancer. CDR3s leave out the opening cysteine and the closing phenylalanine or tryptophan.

CDR3: ASTLAGGLNEQF; J: TRBJ2-1; V: TRBV19
CDR3: ASSIVRASNQPQH; J: TRBJ1-5; V: TRBV19
CDR3: ASSLLMAVGTGELF; J: TRBJ2-2; V: TRBV5-5
CDR3: ASRGQGRSYNEQF; J: TRBJ2-1; V: TRBV6-1
CDR3: ASSWDSRETQY; J: TRBJ2-5; V: TRBV10-2
CDR3: ASSSRLAGGGDTQY; J: TRBJ2-3; V: TRBV5-6
CDR3: ASSEETGGADTQY; J: TRBJ2-3; V: TRBV6-1
CDR3: ASSLARGLSSYNEQF; J: TRBJ2-1; V: TRBV7-2
CDR3: ASSEGWRDNKVYEQY; J: TRBJ2-7; V: TRBV6-1
CDR3: ASSRLAVNNEQF; J: TRBJ2-1; V: TRBV7-2
CDR3: ASSRPRSDGNYGYT; J: TRBJ1-2; V: TRBV7-2
CDR3: ASSVEGGKAF; J: TRBJ1-1; V: TRBV9
CDR3: ASSLEPRSSGNTIY; J: TRBJ1-3; V: TRBV5-4
CDR3: ASSYRYTSDEQY; J: TRBJ2-7; V: TRBV7-2
CDR3: ASSPWETQY; J: TRBJ2-5; V: TRBV18
CDR3: ASSPRGTSYEQY; J: TRBJ2-7; V: TRBV4-2
CDR3: ASSPARTGEETQY; J: TRBJ2-5; V: TRBV18
CDR3: ASSLYSDANTGELF; J: TRBJ2-2; V: TRBV7-3
CDR3: ASNGGDTQY; J: TRBJ2-3; V: TRBV6-6
CDR3: ASSSGQRNTEAF; J: TRBJ1-1; V: TRBV7-3
CDR3: ASSLLPAATNQPQH; J: TRBJ1-5; V: TRBV7-6
CDR3: ASSLGGTGGAVYGYT; J: TRBJ1-2; V: TRBV7-2
CDR3: ASSLARTEAF; J: TRBJ1-1; V: TRBV5-5
CDR3: ASSQIGQGVADEQF; J: TRBJ2-1; V: TRBV7-3
CDR3: ASSTGQGIYEQY; J: TRBJ2-7; V: TRBV5-6
CDR3: AISGGQGAQRGEQY; J: TRBJ2-7; V: TRBV10-3
CDR3: ASSLGQNSYGYT; J: TRBJ1-2; V: TRBV7-9
CDR3: ASSSETSGLRTDTQY; J: TRBJ2-3; V: TRBV21-1
CDR3: ASSRTSDQETQY; J: TRBJ2-5; V: TRBV5-5
CDR3: ASSFPQFYGYT; J: TRBJ1-2; V: TRBV7-3
CDR3: AWSGVASDTQY; J: TRBJ2-3; V: TRBV30
CDR3: ASSEGAGANVLT; J: TRBJ2-6; V: TRBV6-1
CDR3: ASSLLAGGSEQY; J: TRBJ2-7; V: TRBV2
CDR3: ASSQGALIQETQY; J: TRBJ2-5; V: TRBV6-5
CDR3: ASSTRAEG; J: TRBJ1-2; V: TRBV7-9
CDR3: SVGQNSGANVLT; J: TRBJ2-6; V: TRBV29-1
CDR3: ASRSLAVPYEQY; J: -; V: TRBV27
CDR3: ASSYQATNEKLF; J: TRBJ1-4; V: TRBV7-9
CDR3: ASSIGTGDWDEQF; J: TRBJ2-1; V: TRBV19
CDR3: ASSVVLTGDTQY; J: TRBJ2-3; V: TRBV9
CDR3: ASSPAQRGSLDTQY; J: TRBJ2-3; V: TRBV18
CDR3: SVVTGEANEQF; J: TRBJ2-1; V: TRBV29-1
CDR3: ASSQDGGEQY; J: TRBJ2-7; V: TRBV4-2
CDR3: ASSQSPYNEQF; J: TRBJ2-1; V: TRBV14
CDR3: ASSIDLTLSNQPQH; J: TRBJ1-5; V: TRBV19
CDR3: ASRGDSGSIDEQF; J: TRBJ2-1; V: TRBV5-1
CDR3: ASSLDRGYEKLF; J: TRBJ1-4; V: TRBV11-2
CDR3: ASSLQGSRNTIY; J: TRBJ1-3; V: TRBV7-9
CDR3: ASSVQPSSGETQY; J: TRBJ2-5; V: TRBV6-1
CDR3: ASSLQGAVKKLF; J: TRBJ1-4; V: TRBV7-9
CDR3: ASSLRGGELF; J: TRBJ2-2; V: TRBV11-1
CDR3: ASSQVAGVEKLF; J: TRBJ1-4; V: TRBV4-1
CDR3: ASSIDRGPFANTIY; J: TRBJ1-3; V: TRBV5-6
CDR3: ASSLVTAKNIQY; J: TRBJ2-4; V: TRBV7-9
CDR3: ASSLQAYEQY; J: TRBJ2-7; V: TRBV11-1